This T cell receptor beta chain was documented in a study of cytotoxic CD8 clonotypes in ibrutinib-treated CLL. Germline V gene data show CDR1 as LGHNA and CDR2 as YNFKEQ. V lost 0 bases, J lost 5 bases, and 6 bases stayed unmatched. CDR3 size: 15 residues. Sequencing was performed with immunoSEQ multiplex PCR; in TCRdb, only in-frame clones are kept and a portion is missing. This sample has about 140,000 clones, with 77% found just once. The rearrangement links TRBV4-2 to TRBJ2-5; the match to TRBD1 covers 7 bases. Sequenced material: PBMCs, taken after 12 months of ibrutinib treatment. This clonotype originated in a human donor with chronic lymphocytic leukemia. CDR3 protein: CASSQDQGEWETQYF. The CDR3, as DNA: TGTGCCAGCAGCCAAGATCAGGGGGAGTGGGAGACCCAGTACTTC.